These 21 T cell receptor beta chains were all obtained from the same sample, sequenced in a study of beta chain features in type 1 diabetes. Study observations and caveats: TCRB CDR3 length was moderately but significantly reduced in all four CD4+ subsets of Type 1 diabetes patients.

Expressed TCRB transcripts were sequenced because the isolated RNA had all been reverse transcribed beforehand. Profiled with immunoSEQ multiplex PCR; TCRdb holds only in-frame clones, not every one. The profile covers roughly 150,000 clones, with 10% appearing a single time and 0.45% to 0.6% taken by the ten largest. For these TCRs, the target antigens are not known. Sequenced: central memory CD4+ T cells from blood. These TCRs come from a man younger than 45 with type 1 diabetes.

The chain couples TRBV7-6 to TRBJ2-3, with 11 nucleotides matching TRBD2. This CDR3 is built from 16 residues. Germline loops: CDR1 SGHVS, CDR2 FNYEAQ. Germline trimming cut 5 bases from V and 4 bases from J; bases unmatched to any gene: 8. In DNA, the CDR3 is TGTGCCAGCAGCCCCGCCTTAGCGGGAGGGGCAGATACGCAGTATTTT. It yields the protein CASSPALAGGADTQYF.

The chain joins TRBV30 to TRBJ2-3, with 7 bases fitting TRBD2. V lost 2 bases and J lost 5; bases outside the gene matches: 13. The CDR3 contains 16 residues. Germline V gives CDR1 GTSNPN, CDR2 SVGIG (reference sequence). This chain's CDR3 is CAWSRGEGSSGDTQYF. In nucleotides, the CDR3 is TGTGCCTGGAGTCGGGGGGAGGGGTCAAGTGGAGATACGCAGTATTTT.

This clone has more than one count but fewer than ten. V and J are TRBV28 and TRBJ1-2; 7 bases agree with TRBD1. CDR3 size: 16 residues. The V gene end was trimmed by 5 bases and the J gene end by 4 bases; junction bases not matched to a gene: 13. Germline CDR1 is MDHEN and CDR2 is SYDVKM. The CDR3 nucleotides read TGTGCCAGCAGTACCACAGGCAGGGGGGAAAGCTATGGCTACACCTTC. It specifies CASSTTGRGESYGYTF.

This clone was seen more than once but under ten times. This chain links TRBV29-1 with TRBJ2-7; 7 bases are a match to TRBD1. The germline V gene has CDR1 SQVTM and CDR2 ANQGSEA. The length of the CDR3 is 14 residues. Germline trimming cut 6 bases from V and 0 bases from J; bases unmatched to any gene: 8. CDR3 DNA: TGCAGCGTCGCACAGGGGTCCTACTCCTACGAGCAGTACTTC. Amino acids: CSVAQGSYSYEQYF.

V is TRBV9 and J is TRBJ2-7; D possibly corresponds to TRBD1 (6 bases). Trimming pared 0 bases from V and 3 bases from J, leaving 16 bases between. Germline loops: CDR1 SGDLS, CDR2 YYNGEE. This CDR3 contains 16 residues. In nucleotides, the CDR3 is TGTGCCAGCAGCGTAGGCCCTTCAGGGGTGAGCTACGAGCAGTACTTC. This encodes CASSVGPSGVSYEQYF. Full variable domain (remainder filled in from reference TRBV9 and TRBJ2-7): DSGVTQTPKHLITATGQRVTLRCSPRSGDLSVYWYQQSLDQGLQFLIQYYNGEERAKGNILERFSAQQFPDLHSELNLSSLELGDSALYFCASSVGPSGVSYEQYFGPGTRLTVT.

V usage is TRBV2 and J usage is TRBJ1-2; 10 bases are shared with TRBD1. Trimming at V came to 4 bases and at J to 6 bases, leaving 5 bases not matched to a gene. Germline CDR1 and CDR2: SNHLY and FYNNEI. The CDR3 is 14 residues long. Here the CDR3 reads CASSAMGQGHGYTF. The CDR3 DNA reads as TGTGCCAGCAGTGCCATGGGACAGGGGCATGGCTACACCTTC.

There are a few counts of this clone. The chain couples TRBV7-8 to TRBJ2-3, with D perhaps TRBD1 (5 bases). This CDR3 has 18 residues. Per germline, CDR1 SGHVS and CDR2 FQNEAQ. V gave up 5 bases and J gave up 5 bases, with 26 bases separating them. CDR3 in amino acids: CASSQGVWAGSSVDTQYF. In DNA form, the CDR3 reads TGTGCCAGCAGCCAAGGGGTTTGGGCTGGGTCATCTGTAGATACGCAGTATTTT.

This chain connects TRBV28 to TRBJ2-6, with 10 bases lining up with TRBD2. Germline CDR1 is MDHEN and CDR2 is SYDVKM. V lost 8 bases, J lost 3 bases, and 10 bases stayed unmatched. The CDR3 totals 17 residues. The CDR3 DNA reads as TGTGCCAGCGGCTCTAGCGGGAGTGGGGGTGGGGCCAACGTCCTGACTTTC. Translation: CASGSSGSGGGANVLTF.

This clone was detected ten times or more. The chain joins TRBV20-1 to TRBJ2-7, with D uncertain. Trimming took 5 bases from V and 3 from J, leaving 5 bases between them. In germline, CDR1 is DFQATT, CDR2 SNEGSKA (reference sequence). The CDR3 has 10 amino acids. The CDR3 region has the DNA TGCAGTGCTGGGCTCTACGAGCAGTACTTC. Protein: CSAGLYEQYF.

This clone was counted a few times. The gene calls are TRBV5-1 and TRBJ2-7; 9 bases map to TRBD2. The CDR3 consists of 14 residues. After removal of 5 bases from V and 3 bases from J, the junction contained 6 bases not matched to a gene. CDR1 is SGHRS, CDR2 YFSETQ, per germline. In nucleotides, the CDR3 is TGCGCCAGCAGGACGGCGGGGGGGGTCTACGAGCAGTACTTC. Translating gives CASRTAGGVYEQYF. Combining the CDR3 with reference TRBV5-1 and TRBJ2-7 gives the whole variable domain KAGVTQTPRYLIKTRGQQVTLSCSPISGHRSVSWYQQTPGQGLQFLFEYFSETQRNKGNFPGRFSGRQFSNSRSEMNVSTLELGDSALYLCASRTAGGVYEQYFGPGTRLTVT.

The rearrangement uses TRBV15 and TRBJ2-2; 11 bases agree with TRBD2. This CDR3 has 22 residues. The junction had 20 bases not matched to a gene; V was cut back by 0 bases and J by 5 bases. In germline, CDR1 is LNHNV, CDR2 YYDKDF (reference sequence). CDR3 residues: CATSRDGYHQLAGVYPTGELFF. CDR3 bases: TGTGCCACCAGCAGAGATGGGTACCACCAACTAGCGGGAGTGTATCCAACCGGGGAGCTGTTTTTT.

This clone has a handful of counts. The chain couples TRBV4-2 to TRBJ1-5; D perhaps matches TRBD1 (6 bases). The CDR3 length is 14 residues. CDR1 is LGHNA and CDR2 is YNFKEQ in the germline V gene. Trimming took off 1 base at V and 4 bases at J, with 8 bases between the two ends. The CDR3 region is CASSQGDTNQPQHF. As DNA, the CDR3 is TGTGCCAGCAGCCAAGGGGACACAAATCAGCCCCAGCATTTT.

The gene calls are TRBV29-1 and TRBJ2-1, with D possibly matching TRBD2 (6 bases). Per the germline V gene, CDR1 is SQVTM and CDR2 is ANQGSEA. The V end was cut by 5 bases, the J end by 4 bases, with 15 bases between. CDR3 length: 14 amino acids. The DNA for the CDR3 is TGCAGCGTTACCGGAGGGTCGGGGTACAATGAGCAGTTCTTC. It codes for CSVTGGSGYNEQFF.

This clone was observed a few times. The chain has TRBV29-1 and TRBJ2-2; possible D gene TRBD1, 5 bases. V was cut by 7 bases and J by 1 base, with 10 bases left in between. The CDR3 is 13 amino acids. Germline loops: CDR1 SQVTM, CDR2 ANQGSEA. CDR3 in DNA: TGCAGCGCCCGGACACAGAACACCGGGGAGCTGTTTTTT. The encoded protein is CSARTQNTGELFF.

The genes are TRBV27 and TRBJ2-5; 7 bases fit TRBD2. The CDR3 spans 18 residues. The ends lost 5 bases at V and 4 bases at J; junction bases unmatched: 19. Germline V lookup: CDR1 MNHEY, CDR2 SMNVEV (reference sequence). CDR3 sequence: CASSTDHLAAVGVETQYF. The CDR3 bases are TGTGCCAGCAGTACTGATCATCTAGCGGCCGTGGGGGTAGAGACCCAGTACTTC.

This clone showed up just a few times. The rearrangement links TRBV9 to TRBJ2-3, with D tentatively TRBD2 (6 bases). The CDR3 loop spans 15 amino acids. With 0 bases removed from V and 5 bases from J, the gap between germline ends came to 13 bases. Germline CDR1 SGDLS, CDR2 YYNGEE. The CDR3 region is CASSVVGLGGDTQYF. The CDR3 DNA is TGTGCCAGCAGCGTAGTAGGGCTCGGGGGAGATACGCAGTATTTT.

The rearrangement joins TRBV7-9 to TRBJ2-3; 11 bases agree with TRBD2. The CDR3 loop spans 16 amino acids. J lost 1 base, V lost 5 bases, and 5 bases had no gene match. Germline CDR1 SEHNR, CDR2 FQNEAQ (reference sequence). CDR3 sequence: CASSLGTSGRTDTQYF. The DNA for the CDR3 is TGTGCCAGCAGCCTCGGGACTAGCGGACGCACAGATACGCAGTATTTT.

The J gene is TRBJ2-5, the V gene TRBV6-5, with TRBD1 identical over 10 bases. CDR3 length: 13 amino acids. V lost 10 bases and J lost 5; bases outside the gene matches: 7. Germline lookup yields CDR1 MNHEY and CDR2 SVGAGI. The DNA of the CDR3 is TGTGCCATCTCCGGGACAGGGGCCGAGACCCAGTACTTC. This codes for CAISGTGAETQYF.

This sequence joins TRBV6-1 and TRBJ2-2, with D uncertain. Germline V gene data show CDR1 as MNHNS and CDR2 as SASEGT. The ends were cut back, 4 bases at V and 6 bases at J, with 9 bases in the middle. The CDR3 spans 13 residues. The CDR3 bases are TGTGCCAGCAGTGTTCTTACAGCCGGGGAGCTGTTTTTT. Translating it yields CASSVLTAGELFF.

The rearrangement uses TRBV11-2 and TRBJ1-1, with D tentatively TRBD1 (5 bases). The V and J ends lost 1 base and 0 bases respectively, with 9 bases between them. The CDR3 extends over 15 amino acids. Germline CDR1 reads SGHAT; CDR2 reads FQNNGV. The CDR3 spells CASSLAGSLNTEAFF. For the CDR3, the DNA is TGTGCCAGCAGCTTAGCAGGGTCACTGAACACTGAAGCTTTCTTT.

The chain uses TRBV4-2 and TRBJ2-5, with TRBD2 matching over 10 bases. The CDR3 totals 16 residues. V was pared by 2 bases and J by 4 bases, with 7 bases of the junction left unmatched. From germline, CDR1 is LGHNA and CDR2 YNFKEQ. CDR3 loop: CASSQLTLAGAETQYF. CDR3 in DNA: TGTGCCAGCAGCCAACTAACCCTAGCGGGAGCAGAGACCCAGTACTTC.